The 25 T cell receptor beta chains reported below all come from one sample, sequenced in a study of blood T cell repertoires in COVID-19. Clones were sequenced by immunoSEQ multiplex PCR, and TCRdb holds only the in-frame ones, with some missing. The sample shows 100,000 to 150,000 clones, more than 75% of them seen only once. Material: peripheral blood. The receptors here all came from a man aged 45-60 years with active COVID-19.

This clone was found once. The chain uses TRBV5-4 and TRBJ2-5, with D perhaps matching TRBD2 (5 bases). This CDR3 contains 13 residues. V lost 3 bases, J lost 5 bases, and 11 bases lay in between. Germline V gene lookup returns CDR1 SGHNT and CDR2 YYREEE (reference sequence). The CDR3 here is CASSSGIVETQYF. As DNA, the CDR3 is TGTGCCAGCAGCTCGGGGATAGTGGAGACCCAGTACTTC.

This clone was counted a single time. The V and J genes are TRBV4-2 and TRBJ2-3; D gene uncertain. The CDR3 contains 12 residues. V lost 0 bases to trimming and J lost 10 bases, with 8 bases between them. CDR1 LGHNA and CDR2 YNFKEQ come from the germline V gene. CDR3 residues: CASSQDREAQYF. The DNA for the CDR3 is TGTGCCAGCAGCCAAGATAGAGAAGCGCAGTATTTT.

The count of this clone is one. V gene TRBV28 combines with J gene TRBJ1-1, with unresolved D. Germline assignment: CDR1 MDHEN and CDR2 SYDVKM. This CDR3 spans 15 amino acids. The V end lost 1 base, the J end lost 3 bases, and 12 bases lay between the germline ends. CDR3 nucleotides: TGTGCCAGCAGTTTATTAGTCGAGGTTGACACTGAAGCTTTCTTT. The encoded protein is CASSLLVEVDTEAFF.

The chain couples TRBV18 to TRBJ1-3; D perhaps matches TRBD1 (5 bases). This CDR3 has 15 amino acids. Germline CDR1 is KGHSH and CDR2 is LQKENI. V lost 2 bases to trimming and J lost 0 bases, with 8 bases between them. The CDR3 DNA is TGTGCCAGCTCACCAAGACAGAGCTCTGGAAACACCATATATTTT. Amino acid sequence: CASSPRQSSGNTIYF.

V gene TRBV19 combines with J gene TRBJ2-7, with 7 bases aligning to TRBD1. The trim removed 3 bases at V and 2 bases at J, leaving 7 bases unmatched. The CDR3 extends over 15 amino acids. Germline V gene lookup returns CDR1 LNHDA and CDR2 SQIVND (reference sequence). The CDR3: CASSMARDRAYEQYF. The CDR3 coding sequence is TGTGCCAGTAGTATGGCCCGGGACAGAGCCTACGAGCAGTACTTC.

CDR3: CASSPGLSLPYEQYF. The CDR3 DNA reads as TGTGCCAGCAGCCCGGGACTTAGCTTACCCTACGAGCAGTACTTC. The chain carries TRBV5-4 and TRBJ2-7, with D perhaps matching TRBD2 (6 bases). V gave up 4 bases and J gave up 2 bases, with 16 bases separating them. Germline CDR1 is SGHNT and CDR2 is YYREEE (reference sequence). This CDR3 is 15 amino acids long.

The V and J genes are TRBV27 and TRBJ2-1, with D perhaps TRBD1 (6 bases). Trimming stripped 7 bases from V and 9 bases from J, with 19 bases between. Germline CDR1 reads MNHEY; CDR2 reads SMNVEV (reference sequence). The CDR3 runs 14 residues. CDR3 region: CASIPPDRSREQFF. CDR3 nucleotide sequence: TGTGCCAGCATCCCTCCAGACAGGTCGCGTGAGCAGTTCTTC.

This clone was recorded only once. This chain connects TRBV3-1 (or the pseudogene TRBV3-2) to TRBJ2-7; D may be TRBD2 (7 bases). The CDR3 sequence is 16 residues long. Germline-derived CDR1 and CDR2 are LGHDT and YNNKEL (reference sequence). Trimming left V 4 bases short and J 4 bases short, with 20 bases between. CDR3 protein: CASSPLGRGGRYEQYF. In DNA form, the CDR3 reads TGTGCCAGCAGCCCCCTAGGGAGGGGGGGGCGATACGAGCAGTACTTC.

This clone was detected only once. V and J are TRBV6-5 and TRBJ1-1, with 8 bases aligning to TRBD1. The CDR3 covers 13 residues. CDR1 is MNHEY and CDR2 is SVGAGI in the germline V gene. V lost 6 bases, J lost 3 bases, and 3 bases stayed unmatched. The chain's CDR3 is CASRQGAYTEAFF. In nucleotides, the CDR3 is TGTGCCAGCAGGCAGGGGGCCTACACTGAAGCTTTCTTT.

About this clone: One end of the junction does not line up with germline, which may come from a read error. The CDR3 sequence is CASSLSRGTEYF. DNA of the CDR3: TGTGCCAGCAGTTTATCTCGGGGGACAGAATACTTT. The rearrangement uses TRBV12-3 or TRBV12-4 and TRBJ1-1; TRBD1 aligns across 7 bases. The CDR3 totals 12 residues.

The chain combines TRBV7-2 with TRBJ2-2, with D hard to call. Germline V gene lookup returns CDR1 SGHTA and CDR2 FQGNSA. The CDR3 is 14 amino acids. V gave up 3 bases and J gave up 2 bases, with 7 bases separating them. CDR3: CASSFDKNTGELFF. The CDR3 DNA sequence: TGTGCCAGCAGCTTCGACAAAAACACCGGGGAGCTGTTTTTT.

The chain combines TRBV5-1 with TRBJ2-7; perhaps TRBD2 as D (6 bases). Germline CDR1 reads SGHRS; CDR2 reads YFSETQ. V was cut by 4 bases and J by 2 bases, with 13 bases left in between. This CDR3 contains 14 residues. The CDR3 here is CASSRGTATYEQYV. Here the CDR3 DNA reads TGCGCCAGCAGCCGGGGGACGGCTACCTACGAGCAGTACGTC.

This clone was found once. The chain is built from TRBV6-1 and TRBJ2-1, with D possibly being TRBD2 (5 bases). The V gene's germline CDR1 is MNHNS and CDR2 SASEGT. Trimming removed 0 bases from V and 9 bases from J, with 18 bases in between. The CDR3 covers 16 residues. The DNA of the CDR3 is TGTGCCAGCAGTGAAGCCTCTATTCGTGACTATGGTGAGCAGTTCTTC. This encodes CASSEASIRDYGEQFF.

V and J are TRBV3-1 (or the pseudogene TRBV3-2) and TRBJ2-7; 9 bases are a match to TRBD1. CDR1 is LGHDT and CDR2 is YNNKEL in the germline V gene (reference sequence). The CDR3 consists of 14 residues. J was trimmed by 3 bases and V by 3 bases; bases with no gene match: 3. The CDR3 DNA sequence: TGTGCCAGCAGCCACGGACAGGGGTTCTACGAGCAGTACTTC. Translation: CASSHGQGFYEQYF.

J is TRBJ2-7 and V is TRBV28, with 8 bases fitting TRBD2. The CDR3 has 15 residues. V dropped 4 bases and J dropped 2; count of bases not matched to a gene: 7. Germline V lookup: CDR1 MDHEN, CDR2 SYDVKM. CDR3 bases: TGTGCCAGCAGTTCGGTGACTAGCGCTACCTACGAGCAGTACGTC. It translates to CASSSVTSATYEQYV.

The chain carries TRBV6-4 and TRBJ2-3; 9 bases agree with TRBD1. The CDR3 contains 15 residues. J was trimmed by 5 bases and V by 4 bases; bases with no gene match: 7. Germline V CDR1 and CDR2: MRHNA, SNTAGT. The CDR3 reads CASSATGGPRDTQYF. In DNA, the CDR3 is TGTGCCAGCAGTGCCACAGGGGGCCCTAGAGATACGCAGTATTTT.

This clone was observed once. The chain joins TRBV19 to TRBJ2-1; 9 positions match TRBD2. Germline-derived CDR1 and CDR2 are LNHDA and SQIVND (reference sequence). This CDR3 contains 15 residues. J gave up 8 bases and V 3 bases, and 8 bases lay outside the gene matches. The CDR3 region is CASSILAGIVDEQFF. The CDR3 region has the DNA TGTGCCAGTAGTATCCTAGCGGGGATTGTGGATGAGCAGTTCTTC.

V gene TRBV5-1 combines with J gene TRBJ1-4, with D perhaps matching TRBD1 (6 bases). V was pared by 1 base and J by 8 bases, with 18 bases between. The CDR3 sequence is 16 residues long. Germline-derived CDR1 and CDR2 are SGHRS and YFSETQ. In DNA form, the CDR3 reads TGCGCCAGCAGCTTGAGTTTAGTTGGTCAGGGGGAAAAACTGTTTTTT. Translated: CASSLSLVGQGEKLFF.

The chain links TRBV6-5 to TRBJ2-7, with TRBD2 matching 8 bases. The CDR3 sequence is 12 residues long. The V gene's germline CDR1 is MNHEY and CDR2 SVGAGI. Losses at the gene ends were 5 bases for V and 5 bases for J; bases not matched to a gene: 2. The chain's CDR3 is CASSTGGDEQYF. CDR3 in DNA: TGTGCCAGCAGTACCGGGGGGGACGAGCAGTACTTC.

This sequence joins TRBV5-6 and TRBJ1-2; D gene ambiguous. The germline V gene has CDR1 SGHDT and CDR2 YYEEEE. The CDR3 consists of 14 residues. V lost 4 bases, J lost 4 bases, and 14 bases lay in between. CDR3 region: CASSPDRRGYGYTF. The CDR3 coding sequence is TGTGCCAGCAGCCCGGACCGGCGGGGCTATGGCTACACCTTC. Complete variable domain (other parts from reference TRBV5-6 and TRBJ1-2): DAGVTQSPTHLIKTRGQQVTLRCSPKSGHDTVSWYQQALGQGPQFIFQYYEEEERQRGNFPDRFSGHQFPNYSSELNVNALLLGDSALYLCASSPDRRGYGYTFGSGTRLTVV.

The rearrangement links TRBV5-1 to TRBJ2-1; possibly TRBD1 for D (5 bases). The CDR3 is 16 residues long. The germline V gene has CDR1 SGHRS and CDR2 YFSETQ. V shed 0 bases and J shed 3 bases, with 13 bases lying between them. The CDR3 loop is CASSLALDSFYNEQFF. CDR3 DNA: TGCGCCAGCAGCTTGGCACTCGACAGCTTCTACAATGAGCAGTTCTTC.

CDR3 protein: CATSDPETRLAGPLLTYEQYV. The CDR3 bases are TGTGCCACCAGTGATCCCGAAACCCGACTAGCGGGTCCGCTACTTACCTACGAGCAGTACGTC. The chain combines TRBV24-1 with TRBJ2-7, with 10 nucleotides matching TRBD2. The V segment lost 3 bases and the J segment 2 bases; nucleotides outside the gene matches: 21. The CDR3 has 21 amino acids. In germline, CDR1 is KGHDR, CDR2 SFDVKD.

The rearrangement joins TRBV7-9 to TRBJ2-1; weak D call: TRBD2 (7 bases). The CDR3 has 16 residues. V was pared by 0 bases and J by 4 bases, with 13 bases between. Germline V CDR1 and CDR2: SEHNR, FQNEAQ (reference sequence). The CDR3 DNA is TGTGCCAGCAGCTTAGCGAGGCGGGGGCTTTACAATGAGCAGTTCTTC. Translating it yields CASSLARRGLYNEQFF.

CDR3 nucleotide sequence: TGCGCCAGCAGCCAAGATTGGAGTAGCGGGAGAGATACCGGGGAGCTGTTTTTT. It yields the protein CASSQDWSSGRDTGELFF. The genes are TRBV4-1 and TRBJ2-2; 9 bases match TRBD2. Germline trimming cut 0 bases from V and 5 bases from J; bases unmatched to any gene: 10. CDR1 and CDR2 (germline): MGHRA, YSYEKL. The CDR3 loop spans 18 amino acids.

The genes are TRBV19 and TRBJ2-4, with D unresolved. The CDR3 consists of 15 residues. Per germline, CDR1 LNHDA and CDR2 SQIVND (reference sequence). Trimming stripped 0 bases from V and 7 bases from J, with 13 bases between. DNA for the CDR3: TGTGCCAGTAGTATAGATCGTGGCGGCCAGAACATTCAGTACTTC. Encoded protein: CASSIDRGGQNIQYF.